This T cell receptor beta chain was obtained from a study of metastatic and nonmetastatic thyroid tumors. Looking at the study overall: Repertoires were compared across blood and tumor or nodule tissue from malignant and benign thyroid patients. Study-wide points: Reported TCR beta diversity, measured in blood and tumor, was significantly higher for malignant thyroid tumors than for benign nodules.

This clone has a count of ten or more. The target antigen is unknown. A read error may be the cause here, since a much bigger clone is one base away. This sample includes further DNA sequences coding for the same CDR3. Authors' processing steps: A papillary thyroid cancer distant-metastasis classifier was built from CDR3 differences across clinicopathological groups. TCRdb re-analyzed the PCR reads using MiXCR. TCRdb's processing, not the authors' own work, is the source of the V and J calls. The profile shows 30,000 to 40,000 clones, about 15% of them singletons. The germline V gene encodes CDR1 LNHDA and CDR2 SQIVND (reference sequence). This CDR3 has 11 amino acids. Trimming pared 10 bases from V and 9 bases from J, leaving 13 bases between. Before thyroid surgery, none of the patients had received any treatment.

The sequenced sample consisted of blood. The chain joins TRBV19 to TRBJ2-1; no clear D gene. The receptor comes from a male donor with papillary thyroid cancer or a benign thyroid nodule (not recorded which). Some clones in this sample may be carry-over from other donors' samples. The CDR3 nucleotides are TGTGCCACTAGGTCTATGAGTGAGCAGTTCTTC. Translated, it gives CATRSMSEQFF.